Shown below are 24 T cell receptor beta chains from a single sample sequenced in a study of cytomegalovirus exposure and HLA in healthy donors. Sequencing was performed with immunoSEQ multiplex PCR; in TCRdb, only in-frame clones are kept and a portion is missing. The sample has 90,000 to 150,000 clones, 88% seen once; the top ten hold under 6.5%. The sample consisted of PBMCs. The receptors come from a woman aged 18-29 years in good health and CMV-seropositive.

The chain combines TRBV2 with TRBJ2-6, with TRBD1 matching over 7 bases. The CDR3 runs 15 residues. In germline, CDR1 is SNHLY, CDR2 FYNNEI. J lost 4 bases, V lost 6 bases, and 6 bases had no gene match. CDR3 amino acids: CASSPTGAGANVLTF. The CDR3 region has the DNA TGTGCCAGCAGCCCTACAGGGGCCGGGGCCAACGTCCTGACTTTC.

Here the CDR3 DNA reads TGCGCCAGCAGCCTTCGGACAGGGACGAACACTGAAGCTTTCTTT. Encoded protein: CASSLRTGTNTEAFF. The chain couples TRBV5-1 to TRBJ1-1; 8 positions agree with TRBD1. The CDR3 extends over 15 amino acids. The germline gives CDR1 SGHRS, CDR2 YFSETQ. Unmatched junction bases numbered 6, after V lost 4 bases and J lost 1 base.

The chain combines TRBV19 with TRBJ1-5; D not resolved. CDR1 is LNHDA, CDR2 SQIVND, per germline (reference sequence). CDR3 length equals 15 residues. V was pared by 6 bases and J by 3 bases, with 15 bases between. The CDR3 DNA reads TGTGCCAGTAGCCCGGGTCTTGCTAACAATCAGCCCCAGCATTTT. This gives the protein CASSPGLANNQPQHF.

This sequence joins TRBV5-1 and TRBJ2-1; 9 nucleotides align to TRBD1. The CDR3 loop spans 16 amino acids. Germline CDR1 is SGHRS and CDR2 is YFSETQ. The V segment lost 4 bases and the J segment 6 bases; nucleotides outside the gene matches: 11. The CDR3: CASSTPYRGRVNEQFF. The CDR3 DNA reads TGCGCCAGCAGCACCCCGTACAGGGGGCGGGTCAATGAGCAGTTCTTC.

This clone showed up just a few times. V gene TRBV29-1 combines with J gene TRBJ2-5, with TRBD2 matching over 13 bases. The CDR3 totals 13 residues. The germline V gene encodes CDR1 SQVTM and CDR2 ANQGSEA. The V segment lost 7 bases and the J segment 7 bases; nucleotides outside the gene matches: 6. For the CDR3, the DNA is TGCAGCGACGCGACTAGCGGGGGGCGGACCCAGTACTTC. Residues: CSDATSGGRTQYF. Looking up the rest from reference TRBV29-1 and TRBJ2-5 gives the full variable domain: SAVISQKPSRDICQRGTSLTIQCQVDSQVTMMFWYRQQPGQSLTLIATANQGSEATYESGFVIDKFPISRPNLTFSTLTVSNMSPEDSSIYLCSDATSGGRTQYFGPGTRLLVL.

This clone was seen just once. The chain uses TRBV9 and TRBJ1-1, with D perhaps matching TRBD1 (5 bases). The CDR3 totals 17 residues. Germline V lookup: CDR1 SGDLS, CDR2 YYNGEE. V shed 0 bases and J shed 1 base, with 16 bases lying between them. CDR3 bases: TGTGCCAGCAGCGTAGGAGAGGGACTTGGAACGAACACTGAAGCTTTCTTT. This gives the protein CASSVGEGLGTNTEAFF. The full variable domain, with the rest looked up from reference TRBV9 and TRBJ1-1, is DSGVTQTPKHLITATGQRVTLRCSPRSGDLSVYWYQQSLDQGLQFLIQYYNGEERAKGNILERFSAQQFPDLHSELNLSSLELGDSALYFCASSVGEGLGTNTEAFFGQGTRLTVV.

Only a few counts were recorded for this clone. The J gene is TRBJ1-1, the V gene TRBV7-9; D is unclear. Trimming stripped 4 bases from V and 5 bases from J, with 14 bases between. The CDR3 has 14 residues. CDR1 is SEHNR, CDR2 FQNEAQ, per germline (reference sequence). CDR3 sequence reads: CASSWERVETEAFF. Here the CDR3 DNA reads TGTGCCAGCAGCTGGGAGAGGGTGGAGACTGAAGCTTTCTTT.

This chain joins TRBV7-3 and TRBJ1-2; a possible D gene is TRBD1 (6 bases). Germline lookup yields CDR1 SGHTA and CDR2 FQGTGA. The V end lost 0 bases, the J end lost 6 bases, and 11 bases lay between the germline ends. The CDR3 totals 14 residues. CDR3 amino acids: CASSLTPGDHGYTF. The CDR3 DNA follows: TGTGCCAGCAGCTTAACTCCAGGGGATCATGGCTACACCTTC.

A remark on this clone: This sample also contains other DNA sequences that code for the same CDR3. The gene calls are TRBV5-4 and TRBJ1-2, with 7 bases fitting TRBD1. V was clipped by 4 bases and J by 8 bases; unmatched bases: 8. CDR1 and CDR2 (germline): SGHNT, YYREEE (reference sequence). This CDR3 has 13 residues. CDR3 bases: TGTGCCAGCAGCCAGGGACAGTTGTCCGGCTACACCTTC. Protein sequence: CASSQGQLSGYTF.

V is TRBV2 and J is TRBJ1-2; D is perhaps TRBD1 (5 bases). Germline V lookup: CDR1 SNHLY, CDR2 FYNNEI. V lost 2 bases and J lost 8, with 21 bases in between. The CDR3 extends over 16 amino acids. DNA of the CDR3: TGTGCCAGCAGTGAATTTTTACGGCAGGGCGTGGGGGGCTACACCTTC. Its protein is CASSEFLRQGVGGYTF.

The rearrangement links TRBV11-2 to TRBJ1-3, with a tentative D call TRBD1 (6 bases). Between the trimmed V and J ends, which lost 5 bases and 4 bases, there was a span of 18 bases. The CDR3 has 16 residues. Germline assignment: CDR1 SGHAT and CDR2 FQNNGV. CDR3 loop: CASSLIRGPPGNTIYF. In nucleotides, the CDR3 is TGTGCCAGCAGCCTCATCAGGGGACCACCCGGAAACACCATATATTTT.

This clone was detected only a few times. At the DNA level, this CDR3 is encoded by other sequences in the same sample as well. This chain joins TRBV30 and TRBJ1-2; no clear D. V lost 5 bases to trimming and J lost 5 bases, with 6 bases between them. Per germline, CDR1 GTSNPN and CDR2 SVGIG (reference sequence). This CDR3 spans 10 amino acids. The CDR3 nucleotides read TGTGCCTGGGGCTCTTATGGCTACACCTTC. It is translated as CAWGSYGYTF.

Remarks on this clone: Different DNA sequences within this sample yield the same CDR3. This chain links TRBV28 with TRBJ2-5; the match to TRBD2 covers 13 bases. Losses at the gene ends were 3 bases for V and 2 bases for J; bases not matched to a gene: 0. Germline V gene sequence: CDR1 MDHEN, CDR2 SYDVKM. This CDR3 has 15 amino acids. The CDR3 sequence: CASSLTSGGQETQYF. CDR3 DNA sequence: TGTGCCAGCAGTTTGACTAGCGGGGGGCAAGAGACCCAGTACTTC.

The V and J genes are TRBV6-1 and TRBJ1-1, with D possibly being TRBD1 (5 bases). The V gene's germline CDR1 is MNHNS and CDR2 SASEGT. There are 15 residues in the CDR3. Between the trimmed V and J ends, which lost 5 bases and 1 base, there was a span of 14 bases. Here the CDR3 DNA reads TGTGCCAGCAGTCCCCGGGGGGGGTGGAACACTGAAGCTTTCTTT. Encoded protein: CASSPRGGWNTEAFF.

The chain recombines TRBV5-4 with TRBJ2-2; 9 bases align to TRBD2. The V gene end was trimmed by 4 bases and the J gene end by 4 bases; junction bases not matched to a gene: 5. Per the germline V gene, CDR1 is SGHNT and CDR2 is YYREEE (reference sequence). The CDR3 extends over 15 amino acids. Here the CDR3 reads CASSLSGGPTGELFF. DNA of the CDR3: TGTGCCAGCAGCCTGAGCGGGGGGCCCACCGGGGAGCTGTTTTTT.

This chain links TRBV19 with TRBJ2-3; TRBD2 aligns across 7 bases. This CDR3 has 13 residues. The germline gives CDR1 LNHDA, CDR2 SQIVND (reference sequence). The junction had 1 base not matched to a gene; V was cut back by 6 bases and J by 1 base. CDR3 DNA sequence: TGTGCCAGTAGGCTAGCGGGCACAGATACGCAGTATTTT. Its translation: CASRLAGTDTQYF.

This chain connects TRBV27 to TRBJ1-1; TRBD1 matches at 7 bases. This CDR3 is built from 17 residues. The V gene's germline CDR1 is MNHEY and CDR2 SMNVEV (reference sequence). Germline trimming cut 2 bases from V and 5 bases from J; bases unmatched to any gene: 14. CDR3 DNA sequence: TGTGCCAGCAGTTTACAAGGGGGCGTTATTCTGGGGACTGAAGCTTTCTTT. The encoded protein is CASSLQGGVILGTEAFF.

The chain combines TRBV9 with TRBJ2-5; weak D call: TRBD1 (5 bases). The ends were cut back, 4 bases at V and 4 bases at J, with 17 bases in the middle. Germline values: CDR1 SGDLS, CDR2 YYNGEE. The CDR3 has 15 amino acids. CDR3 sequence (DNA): TGTGCCAGCAGCCAGAGTTGGGGCGTTCCAGAGACCCAGTACTTC. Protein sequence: CASSQSWGVPETQYF.

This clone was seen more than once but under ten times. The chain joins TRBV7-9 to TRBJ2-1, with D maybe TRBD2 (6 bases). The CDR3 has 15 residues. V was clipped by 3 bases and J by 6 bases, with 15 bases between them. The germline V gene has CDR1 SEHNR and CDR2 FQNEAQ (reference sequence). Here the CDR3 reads CASSFTGGRANEQFF. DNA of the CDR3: TGTGCCAGCAGCTTCACCGGGGGTCGGGCCAATGAGCAGTTCTTC.

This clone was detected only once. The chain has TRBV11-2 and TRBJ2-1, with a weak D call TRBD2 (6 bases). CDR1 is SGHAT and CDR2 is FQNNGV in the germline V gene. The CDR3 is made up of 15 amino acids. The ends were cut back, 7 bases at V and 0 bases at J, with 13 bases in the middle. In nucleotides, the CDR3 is TGTGCCAGCACCCCGGGTAGCGGCTCCTACAATGAGCAGTTCTTC. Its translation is CASTPGSGSYNEQFF.

The CDR3 DNA follows: TGTGCCAGCTCACCCCCAAGGGAGTACAGAGGAAACACCATATATTTT. This gives the protein CASSPPREYRGNTIYF. The chain joins TRBV18 to TRBJ1-3; D is uncertain. Germline assignment: CDR1 KGHSH and CDR2 LQKENI. The CDR3 is made up of 16 amino acids. V shed 3 bases and J shed 4 bases, with 16 bases lying between them.

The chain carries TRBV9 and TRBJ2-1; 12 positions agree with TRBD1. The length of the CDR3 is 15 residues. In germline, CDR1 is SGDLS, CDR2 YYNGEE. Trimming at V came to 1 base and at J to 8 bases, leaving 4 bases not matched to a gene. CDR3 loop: CASSVWGQGADEQFF. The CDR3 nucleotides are TGTGCCAGCAGCGTATGGGGACAGGGGGCGGATGAGCAGTTCTTC.

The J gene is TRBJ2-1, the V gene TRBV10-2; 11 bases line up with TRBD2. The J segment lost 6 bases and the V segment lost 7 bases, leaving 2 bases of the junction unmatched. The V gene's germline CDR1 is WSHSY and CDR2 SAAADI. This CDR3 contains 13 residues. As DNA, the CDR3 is TGCGCCAGCACCGGGACTAGCGGCAATGAGCAGTTCTTC. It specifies CASTGTSGNEQFF.

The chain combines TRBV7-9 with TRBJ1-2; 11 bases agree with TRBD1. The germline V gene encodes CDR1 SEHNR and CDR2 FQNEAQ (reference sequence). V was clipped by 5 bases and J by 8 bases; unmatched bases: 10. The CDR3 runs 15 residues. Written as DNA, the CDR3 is TGTGCCAGCAGCCTCCGGACAGGGGGCGTCCCGGGCTACACCTTC. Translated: CASSLRTGGVPGYTF. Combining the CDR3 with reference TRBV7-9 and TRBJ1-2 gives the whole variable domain DTGVSQNPRHKITKRGQNVTFRCDPISEHNRLYWYRQTLGQGPEFLTYFQNEAQLEKSRLLSDRFSAERPKGSFSTLEIQRTEQGDSAMYLCASSLRTGGVPGYTFGSGTRLTVV.